Listed below are T cell receptor beta chains from one sample, sequenced in a study of cytotoxic CD8 clonotypes in ibrutinib-treated CLL. The data were produced by immunoSEQ multiplex PCR, yet TCRdb's version contains in-frame clones alone and is incomplete. The sample records about 120,000 clones, 58% being singletons. Sequencing was performed on PBMCs, taken after 24 months of ibrutinib treatment. The origin of the receptors is a human donor with chronic lymphocytic leukemia. Both conserved end residues are part of each CDR3. A row's size may be missing; if present it is once, few, many or a size class.

v_gene: TRBV19
abundance: -
j_gene: TRBJ2-2
CDR3aa: CASSREAQGTGELFF

v_gene: TRBV15
abundance: -
j_gene: TRBJ2-1
CDR3aa: CATSGGYNEQFF

v_gene: TRBV13
abundance: few
j_gene: TRBJ1-1
CDR3aa: CASSQGQGDFF

v_gene: TRBV4-1
abundance: few
j_gene: TRBJ1-6
CDR3aa: CASSQDLDSPLHF

v_gene: TRBV30
abundance: -
j_gene: TRBJ1-4
CDR3aa: CAWRGSANEKLFF

v_gene: TRBV28
abundance: -
j_gene: TRBJ1-5
CDR3aa: CASSLGGANQPQHF

v_gene: TRBV6-5
abundance: -
j_gene: TRBJ1-6
CDR3aa: CASSQGTGYNSPLHF

v_gene: TRBV27
abundance: -
j_gene: TRBJ1-2
CDR3aa: CASRKDGLGYTF

v_gene: TRBV10-1
abundance: few
j_gene: TRBJ2-7
CDR3aa: CASSKQSSYEQYF

v_gene: TRBV11-1
abundance: -
j_gene: TRBJ2-3
CDR3aa: CASSLLDRGHDTQYF

v_gene: TRBV9
abundance: few
j_gene: TRBJ2-2
CDR3aa: CASSGSGGLNTGELFF

v_gene: TRBV2
abundance: -
j_gene: TRBJ1-2
CDR3aa: CASSEEAGSYGYTF

v_gene: TRBV27
abundance: once
j_gene: TRBJ2-1
CDR3aa: CASSSSGTSGPREQFF

v_gene: TRBV18
abundance: -
j_gene: TRBJ1-1
CDR3aa: CASSGGQPNTEAFF

v_gene: TRBV5-1
abundance: -
j_gene: TRBJ2-1
CDR3aa: CASSLVGQGDNEQFF

v_gene: TRBV29-1
abundance: -
j_gene: TRBJ2-3
CDR3aa: CSVEGGTSGFTDTQYF

v_gene: TRBV20-1
abundance: -
j_gene: TRBJ2-1
CDR3aa: CSARGTKTQFF

v_gene: TRBV7-3
abundance: -
j_gene: TRBJ2-1
CDR3aa: CASSLSGGLNEQFF

v_gene: TRBV7-9
abundance: -
j_gene: TRBJ1-5
CDR3aa: CASSLDQGVHQPQHF

v_gene: TRBV6-6
abundance: -
j_gene: TRBJ2-3
CDR3aa: CASSKQGSTDTQYF

v_gene: TRBV30
abundance: -
j_gene: TRBJ2-5
CDR3aa: CAWSAGQGETQYF

v_gene: TRBV7-2
abundance: -
j_gene: TRBJ1-1
CDR3aa: CASSRRVEGTEAFF

v_gene: TRBV25-1
abundance: -
j_gene: TRBJ1-2
CDR3aa: CASSDVGGRHGYTF

v_gene: TRBV11-3
abundance: -
j_gene: TRBJ1-6
CDR3aa: CASSWTGASSPLHF

v_gene: TRBV27
abundance: once
j_gene: TRBJ2-3
CDR3aa: CASSLSGTVGSDTQYF

v_gene: TRBV5-1
abundance: few
j_gene: TRBJ2-3
CDR3aa: CASSAGQSTDTQYF

v_gene: TRBV15
abundance: -
j_gene: TRBJ2-7
CDR3aa: CATSRDFGGKSYEQYF

v_gene: TRBV27
abundance: -
j_gene: TRBJ2-1
CDR3aa: CASIRGGLQGAFNEQFF

v_gene: TRBV25-1
abundance: -
j_gene: TRBJ2-3
CDR3aa: CASREAPPTDTQYF

v_gene: TRBV5-1
abundance: -
j_gene: TRBJ2-2
CDR3aa: CASSPVNTGELFF

v_gene: TRBV28
abundance: -
j_gene: TRBJ1-4
CDR3aa: CASSRGDRLNEKLFF

v_gene: TRBV29-1
abundance: few
j_gene: TRBJ1-2
CDR3aa: CSVVDTYGYTF

v_gene: TRBV6-4
abundance: many
j_gene: TRBJ2-5
CDR3aa: CASSPSAGGETQYF

v_gene: TRBV7-9
abundance: -
j_gene: TRBJ2-1
CDR3aa: CASSQKTSGAQQFF

v_gene: TRBV5-1
abundance: -
j_gene: TRBJ2-7
CDR3aa: CASSRGDSKTYEQYF

v_gene: TRBV7-2
abundance: -
j_gene: TRBJ1-2
CDR3aa: CASSSARDRYGYTF

v_gene: TRBV25-1
abundance: -
j_gene: TRBJ2-3
CDR3aa: CASSELQASGAGTQYF

v_gene: TRBV5-1
abundance: -
j_gene: TRBJ1-2
CDR3aa: CASSLGEADGYTF

v_gene: TRBV7-3
abundance: few
j_gene: TRBJ2-2
CDR3aa: CASSAPGQGDTGELFF

v_gene: TRBV30
abundance: many
j_gene: TRBJ1-2
CDR3aa: CAWRVRGRVDGYTF

v_gene: TRBV29-1
abundance: once
j_gene: TRBJ1-4
CDR3aa: CSVHIIATNEKLFF

v_gene: TRBV30
abundance: -
j_gene: TRBJ1-4
CDR3aa: CACARGPGEKLFF

v_gene: TRBV9
abundance: -
j_gene: TRBJ2-5
CDR3aa: CASSPLRGWETQYF

v_gene: TRBV27
abundance: -
j_gene: TRBJ1-5
CDR3aa: CASSLSWDSNQPQHF

v_gene: TRBV7-3
abundance: few
j_gene: TRBJ1-3
CDR3aa: CASSIISPAIFSGNTIYF

v_gene: TRBV18
abundance: -
j_gene: TRBJ2-7
CDR3aa: CASSPGGGFEQYF